These T cell receptor beta chains were read from a single sample in a study of blood T cell repertoires in COVID-19. Only in-frame clones appear in the TCRdb table, and some are missing; sequencing was by immunoSEQ multiplex PCR. The table includes more than 200,000 clones, roughly 87% detected once. Sequenced sample: PBMCs or T cells enriched from blood (not recorded which). All receptors come from a woman aged 25 to 39 with acute COVID-19. Both conserved end residues are part of each CDR3. A D gene is named only where the DNA matches it firmly. A row's size may be missing; if present it is once, few, many or a size class.

D gene	V gene	CDR3 length	clone size	J gene	CDR3 DNA	CDR3 protein
TRBD2	TRBV7-2	15	.	TRBJ2-1	TGTGCCAGCAGCTCAGGGTTGAGCGGGGGCAATGAGCAGTTCTTC	CASSSGLSGGNEQFF
TRBD1	TRBV30	14	.	TRBJ1-2	TGTGCCTGGAGTTTGGGACAGACCTCCTATGGCTACACCTTC	CAWSLGQTSYGYTF
.	TRBV2	14	.	TRBJ2-7	TGTGCCAGCAGCGTAACTACTACGGGGTACGAGCAGTACTTC	CASSVTTTGYEQYF
.	TRBV28	14	.	TRBJ2-1	TGTGCCAGCAGTGATTTTTTGGACTGGAATGAGCAGTTCTTC	CASSDFLDWNEQFF
.	TRBV28	13	.	TRBJ1-6	TGTGCCAGCAGTAACCCCTTTGCAGAACCCCTCCACTTT	CASSNPFAEPLHF
TRBD1	TRBV7-3	15	.	TRBJ2-5	TGTGCCAGCAGCTTAATGGCCAGGGGGAGAGAGACCCAGTACTTC	CASSLMARGRETQYF
TRBD2	TRBV28	15	.	TRBJ2-7	TGTGCCAGCAGTTTGGAGCGGGAGGGCCGGTACGAGCAGTACTTC	CASSLEREGRYEQYF
.	TRBV7-9	15	.	TRBJ1-4	TGTGCCAGCACCAAAGCGGGGGCGGGTAATGAAAAACTGTTTTTT	CASTKAGAGNEKLFF
TRBD1	TRBV28	16	.	TRBJ1-4	TGTGCCAGCAGATCATCCTCACAGGGGATTCGGGAAAAACTGTTTTTT	CASRSSSQGIREKLFF
.	TRBV28	13	.	TRBJ1-1	TGTGCCAGCAGTTTAACAGGGAACACTGAAGCTTTCTTT	CASSLTGNTEAFF
.	TRBV3-1/TRBV3-2	16	.	TRBJ1-4	TGTGCCAGCAGCCAAGACCGGCGAGGAGGGGATGAAAAACTGTTTTTT	CASSQDRRGGDEKLFF
.	TRBV28	11	.	TRBJ1-4	TGTGCCAGCAGTAGCGGAGAAAAACTGTTTTTT	CASSSGEKLFF
TRBD1	TRBV29-1	12	.	TRBJ2-7	TGCAGCGTTGAAAGGGACAGTTCCGAGCAGTACTTC	CSVERDSSEQYF
.	TRBV28	15	.	TRBJ1-2	TGTGCCAGCAGTTTGGAACAGGGCAGAGGGTATGGCTACACCTTC	CASSLEQGRGYGYTF
.	TRBV6-5	14	.	TRBJ2-7	TGTGCCAGCAGTCCCGCGACATGGAACTACGAGCAGTACTTC	CASSPATWNYEQYF
TRBD2	TRBV4-3	18	few	TRBJ2-1	TGCGCCAGCAGCCAAGTGAGTCCCCCGGGACTAAATTTTCATGAGCAGTTCTTC	CASSQVSPPGLNFHEQFF